The clone carrying this T cell receptor beta chain was counted once. No antigen is known for it. This CDR3 is built from 18 residues. The ends were cut back, 1 base at V and 0 bases at J, with 13 bases in the middle. Germline loops: CDR1 LNHDA, CDR2 SQIVND (reference sequence). This sample is drawn from a study of cytomegalovirus exposure and HLA in healthy donors. Study-wide background: One earlier analysis, a look at roughly 170 million T cells, found almost 120 million unique TCR beta sequences. There were 85 million or so unique TCRs (from HLA-typed donors) in an early data release. Broader study findings: Sequencing depth across donors, presence/absence analyses assumed, was roughly uniform. Trimming of TCR beta V- and J-genes showed a link, identified in a later analysis, to a missense DCLRE1C variant.

Primers for the PCR totalled 60 Vbeta and 13 Jbeta. Data came from immunoSEQ multiplex PCR; TCRdb stores just in-frame clones and leaves some out. The data hold about 91,000 clones, with 60% to 65% observed a single time. The chain joins TRBV19 to TRBJ1-6; D gene ambiguous. Sequencing was performed on PBMCs. This clonotype originated in a human donor in good health. The chain's CDR3 is CASSIGRVQSSYNSPLHF. CDR3 sequence (DNA): TGTGCCAGTAGTATAGGACGAGTACAGAGCTCCTATAATTCACCCCTCCACTTT.